One sample yielded the 7 T cell receptor beta chains listed below, sequenced in a study of cytomegalovirus exposure and HLA in healthy donors. Primers for the PCR totalled 60 Vbeta and 13 Jbeta. Using immunoSEQ multiplex PCR, the repertoire was profiled, and TCRdb retains in-frame clones only, with some absent. The data contain 150,000 to 200,000 clones, around 80% of them seen just once; the ten biggest clones take up 1%. Sequencing was done on a sample of PBMCs. These receptors were obtained from a woman between 45 and 60 years old in good health and CMV-seropositive.

The chain employs TRBV29-1 and TRBJ1-6; D is undetermined. V lost 6 bases to trimming and J lost 10 bases, with 16 bases between them. Per the germline V gene, CDR1 is SQVTM and CDR2 is ANQGSEA. The CDR3 covers 13 residues. The CDR3 DNA is TGCAGCGTCGTTGTTGGACGAGGGTCACCCCTCCACTTT. Translated: CSVVVGRGSPLHF.

The chain carries TRBV19 and TRBJ1-6; D unresolved. Deletions cut 1 base from V and 6 bases from J, with 16 bases between. The germline V gene has CDR1 LNHDA and CDR2 SQIVND (reference sequence). The CDR3 contains 17 residues. This CDR3 reads CASSIAAVPLGNSPLHF. The CDR3, as DNA: TGTGCCAGTAGTATAGCGGCGGTACCCCTCGGTAATTCACCCCTCCACTTT.

As to this clone: The junction departs from germline at one end; a sequencing error may be responsible. CDR3 bases: TGTGCCATCAGCGTATCCCCCGGTGTTGTCAAGCAGTACTTC. It codes for CAISVSPGVVKQYF. The chain links TRBV9 to TRBJ2-7; D uncertain. The germline V gene has CDR1 SGDLS and CDR2 YYNGEE. This CDR3 region has 14 residues.

The chain employs TRBV9 and TRBJ2-1; TRBD2 agrees at 13 bases. V dropped 3 bases and J dropped 9; count of bases not matched to a gene: 9. The germline CDR1 and CDR2 sequences are SGDLS and YYNGEE. This CDR3 has 16 amino acids. CDR3 protein: CASSATSGGPRGEQFF. DNA of the CDR3: TGTGCCAGCAGCGCGACTAGCGGGGGGCCCCGGGGTGAGCAGTTCTTC.

The rearrangement joins TRBV9 to TRBJ1-1; maybe TRBD1 (5 bases). The germline V gene has CDR1 SGDLS and CDR2 YYNGEE. This CDR3 region has 14 residues. V lost 4 bases, J lost 1 base, and 11 bases lay in between. The CDR3 coding sequence is TGTGCCAGCAGCCCGGGACTGGGGAACACTGAAGCTTTCTTT. Encoded protein: CASSPGLGNTEAFF.

The chain is built from TRBV5-1 and TRBJ2-5; TRBD2 is a possible D gene (5 bases). Trimming stripped 7 bases from V and 5 bases from J, with 15 bases between. Germline lookup yields CDR1 SGHRS and CDR2 YFSETQ. CDR3 length: 13 amino acids. Here the CDR3 reads CASSLGVGETQYF. The CDR3 DNA reads TGCGCCAGCTCGCTCGGGGTAGGGGAGACCCAGTACTTC.

This clone was detected only once. V gene TRBV2 combines with J gene TRBJ1-4; TRBD1 aligns across 12 bases. This CDR3 is 13 amino acids long. CDR1 is SNHLY and CDR2 is FYNNEI in the germline V gene. V trimming: 8 bases; J trimming: 10 bases; junction bases outside the gene matches: 5. CDR3 DNA sequence: TGTGCCAGCTCCGGGACAGGGGGCGTAAAACTGTTTTTT. It translates to CASSGTGGVKLFF.